The 9 T cell receptor beta chains below were found in one sample sequenced in a study of CD8+ T cells in alopecia areata (dated by TCRdb to the late 2010s). The library relied on the immunoSEQ multiplex PCR assay. To provide template for TCR sequencing, every sample had RNA extracted and reverse transcribed into cDNA. The immuneACCESS repertoire file appears here via TCRdb, limited to in-frame rearrangements. These files lack a portion of the clones; in checked studies, under half of the deficit traces to unresolved V genes, and the cause of the others is not known. The sample table shows approximately 91,000 clones, and roughly 42% are seen once. The top ten hold about 0.79% of the sample. Sequencing used CD4+ T cells sorted from blood. The source is a human donor with alopecia areata.

This clone was counted only a few times. The rearrangement links TRBV29-1 to TRBJ2-5; D might be TRBD2 (5 bases). Germline assignment: CDR1 SQVTM and CDR2 ANQGSEA. The CDR3 runs to 13 residues. The CDR3 nucleotides are TGCAGTTCAGGAGGAGAGAGTCAAGAGACCCAGTACTTC. Residues: CSSGGESQETQYF.

This rearrangement joins TRBV2 to TRBJ2-1; D tentatively reads TRBD1 or TRBD2 (5 bases each). V gave up 11 bases and J gave up 6 bases, with 14 bases separating them. The CDR3 loop spans 12 amino acids. In germline, CDR1 is SNHLY, CDR2 FYNNEI. This CDR3 reads CARGLGGNEQFF. Written as DNA, the CDR3 is TGTGCCCGGGGCCTTGGCGGCAATGAGCAGTTCTTC. Full variable domain (remainder filled in from reference TRBV2 and TRBJ2-1): EPEVTQTPSHQVTQMGQEVILRCVPISNHLYFYWYRQILGQKVEFLVSFYNNEISEKSEIFDDQFSVERPDGSNFTLKIRSTKLEDSAMYFCARGLGGNEQFFGPGTRLTVL.

This clone turned up a few times. The J gene is TRBJ2-7, the V gene TRBV20-1, with unresolved D. V was trimmed by 6 bases and J by 7 bases, leaving 13 bases between them. The CDR3 length is 11 residues. Germline V gives CDR1 DFQATT, CDR2 SNEGSKA (reference sequence). The CDR3 spells CSAPGVEEQYF. The CDR3 DNA sequence: TGCAGTGCCCCAGGCGTGGAGGAGCAGTACTTC.

The sample holds a few counts of this clone. The gene calls are TRBV11-2 and TRBJ2-1, with D perhaps assigned TRBD1 or TRBD2 (5 bases each). The ends were cut back, 7 bases at V and 7 bases at J, with 17 bases in the middle. The CDR3 spans 14 residues. CDR1 and CDR2 (germline): SGHAT, FQNNGV. CDR3 coding DNA: TGTGCCAGCACCCCGGGTGGGTGGGGGAATGAGCAGTTCTTC. Amino acids: CASTPGGWGNEQFF.

The sample holds a few counts of this clone. This rearrangement joins TRBV29-1 to TRBJ1-2; D is undetermined. Germline values: CDR1 SQVTM, CDR2 ANQGSEA. The CDR3 extends over 13 amino acids. V lost 0 bases and J lost 7, with 12 bases in between. The CDR3 region has the DNA TGCAGCGTTGAAGAATTAGGGTTGAGTGGCTACACCTTC. Translated, it gives CSVEELGLSGYTF.

This clone was observed a handful of times. V is TRBV29-1 and J is TRBJ1-1; D not resolved. The CDR3 is 11 amino acids. Germline V gene sequence: CDR1 SQVTM, CDR2 ANQGSEA. DNA of the CDR3: TGCAGTAGTTCTGTCGGCACTGAAGCTTTCTTT. It is translated as CSSSVGTEAFF.

The V call is TRBV7-9, the J call TRBJ2-3; D not resolved. The germline V and J ends were trimmed by 5 bases and 2 bases, with 8 bases remaining between them. From germline, CDR1 is SEHNR and CDR2 FQNEAQ (reference sequence). CDR3 size: 13 residues. The CDR3 sequence: CASSLRPTDTQYF. CDR3 DNA: TGTGCCAGCAGCCTAAGGCCCACAGATACGCAGTATTTT. Full variable domain (remainder filled in from reference TRBV7-9 and TRBJ2-3): DTGVSQNPRHKITKRGQNVTFRCDPISEHNRLYWYRQTLGQGPEFLTYFQNEAQLEKSRLLSDRFSAERPKGSFSTLEIQRTEQGDSAMYLCASSLRPTDTQYFGPGTRLTVL.

This clone was recorded only once. The V gene is TRBV2, the J gene TRBJ2-2, with no clear D. The CDR3 has 14 residues. The germline V gene encodes CDR1 SNHLY and CDR2 FYNNEI. The V end was cut by 6 bases, the J end by 8 bases, with 16 bases between. This chain's CDR3 is CASRFNLFGGELFF. In DNA, the CDR3 is TGTGCCAGCAGATTTAATCTTTTTGGAGGGGAGCTGTTTTTT.

The rearrangement joins TRBV5-1 to TRBJ2-5; D not certain. Trimming stripped 4 bases from V and 5 bases from J, with 12 bases between. This CDR3 contains 13 residues. The germline V gene has CDR1 SGHRS and CDR2 YFSETQ. The CDR3 region has the DNA TGCGCCAGCAGCGTCGGAGCCGTGGAGACCCAGTACTTC. The encoded protein is CASSVGAVETQYF.